This entry lists 32 T cell receptor beta chains sequenced from one sample in a study of T cell repertoires in ileal Crohn's disease (dated by TCRdb to the late 2010s). Receptors were amplified or captured by the immunoSEQ multiplex PCR assay. The immuneACCESS repertoire file appears here via TCRdb, limited to in-frame rearrangements. These files lack a portion of the clones; in checked studies, under half of the deficit traces to unresolved V genes, and the cause of the others is not known. Within this sample are fewer than 10,000 clones, with over 75% of them counted one time only. The ten largest clones add up to 10% to 15% of the sample. Sequenced: ileal tissue. The source is an adult with Crohn's disease.

V usage is TRBV29-1 and J usage is TRBJ1-2; 9 bases line up with TRBD1. This CDR3 spans 14 amino acids. V trimming: 6 bases; J trimming: 3 bases; junction bases outside the gene matches: 8. Per the germline V gene, CDR1 is SQVTM and CDR2 is ANQGSEA. The CDR3 here is CSVSPGTGYYGYTF. The CDR3, as DNA: TGCAGCGTGAGTCCCGGGACAGGGTACTATGGCTACACCTTC.

The CDR3 region is CASTPVGQPQHF. The CDR3 bases are TGTGCCAGCACCCCGGTCGGTCAGCCCCAGCATTTT. The chain couples TRBV6-6 to TRBJ1-5; D not resolved. Germline V gene lookup returns CDR1 MNHNY and CDR2 SVGAGI (reference sequence). Deletions cut 7 bases from V and 6 bases from J, with 10 bases between. This CDR3 comprises 12 residues.

The chain carries TRBV5-1 and TRBJ2-7; 14 nucleotides agree with TRBD2. Trimming took 8 bases from V and 0 from J; bases not matched to a gene: 4. Germline V lookup: CDR1 SGHRS, CDR2 YFSETQ. CDR3 length: 15 residues. CDR3 in DNA: TGCGCCAGTTCCGGGACTAGCGGGAGCTCCTACGAGCAGTACTTC. It specifies CASSGTSGSSYEQYF.

J is TRBJ1-3 and V is TRBV5-1; no clear D gene. Germline-derived CDR1 and CDR2 are SGHRS and YFSETQ. With 4 bases removed from V and 1 base from J, the gap between germline ends came to 12 bases. The CDR3 has 15 residues. CDR3 DNA: TGCGCCAGCAGCCCGGTTGGGGTGTCTGGAAACACCATATATTTT. Translating gives CASSPVGVSGNTIYF.

V usage is TRBV6-6 and J usage is TRBJ2-1; a weak D match, TRBD1 (6 bases). The ends were cut back, 6 bases at V and 3 bases at J, with 18 bases in the middle. The CDR3 runs to 16 residues. Germline V lookup: CDR1 MNHNY, CDR2 SVGAGI (reference sequence). Written as DNA, the CDR3 is TGTGCCAGCAGATATCCTCAGGGGCCAGACTACAATGAGCAGTTCTTC. Protein sequence: CASRYPQGPDYNEQFF.

The chain recombines TRBV10-3 with TRBJ1-2; D not certain. Trimming shortened V by 3 bases and J by 11 bases, and 13 bases separated the two germline ends. This CDR3 has 12 amino acids. Looked up from germline, CDR1 is ENHRY and CDR2 is SYGVKD. The CDR3 sequence: CAISEALMGYTF. The CDR3 nucleotides read TGTGCCATCAGTGAAGCACTAATGGGGTACACCTTC.

The J gene is TRBJ1-2, the V gene TRBV2; D uncertain. CDR1 is SNHLY and CDR2 is FYNNEI in the germline V gene. The CDR3 totals 12 residues. Between the trimmed V and J ends, which lost 5 bases and 6 bases, there was a span of 10 bases. The CDR3 loop is CASSPLWNGYTF. The CDR3, as DNA: TGTGCCAGCAGTCCCTTGTGGAATGGCTACACCTTC.

The V gene is TRBV9, the J gene TRBJ1-2; 12 bases agree with TRBD1. Germline trimming cut 3 bases from V and 5 bases from J; bases unmatched to any gene: 8. The CDR3 is made up of 16 amino acids. Germline CDR1 reads SGDLS; CDR2 reads YYNGEE. For the CDR3, the DNA is TGTGCCAGCAGCGCGGACCCGGGACAGGGGGCTTATGGCTACACCTTC. It codes for CASSADPGQGAYGYTF.

J is TRBJ2-3 and V is TRBV5-1; possibly TRBD1 for D (5 bases). The CDR3 length is 17 residues. CDR1 and CDR2 (germline): SGHRS, YFSETQ. Trimming removed 0 bases from V and 0 bases from J, with 14 bases in between. The CDR3, as DNA: TGCGCCAGCAGCTTGGGGTGGACACGCGTCAGCACAGATACGCAGTATTTT. As protein: CASSLGWTRVSTDTQYF. The whole variable domain, filled in from reference TRBV5-1 and TRBJ2-3, reads KAGVTQTPRYLIKTRGQQVTLSCSPISGHRSVSWYQQTPGQGLQFLFEYFSETQRNKGNFPGRFSGRQFSNSRSEMNVSTLELGDSALYLCASSLGWTRVSTDTQYFGPGTRLTVL.

The rearrangement joins TRBV5-1 to TRBJ2-1; 11 bases map to TRBD2. Per the germline V gene, CDR1 is SGHRS and CDR2 is YFSETQ. V lost 3 bases and J lost 6; bases outside the gene matches: 17. The CDR3 extends over 19 amino acids. CDR3 DNA sequence: TGCGCCAGCAGCTCCCCACCGACATCCCTAGCGGGAGGTGGCAATGAGCAGTTCTTC. It yields the protein CASSSPPTSLAGGGNEQFF. The full variable domain, in which reference TRBV5-1 and TRBJ2-1 provide the parts outside the CDR3, is KAGVTQTPRYLIKTRGQQVTLSCSPISGHRSVSWYQQTPGQGLQFLFEYFSETQRNKGNFPGRFSGRQFSNSRSEMNVSTLELGDSALYLCASSSPPTSLAGGGNEQFFGPGTRLTVL.

The chain combines TRBV4-3 with TRBJ1-4, with D tentatively TRBD1 (6 bases). Germline loops: CDR1 LGHNA, CDR2 YSLEER. Trimming shortened V by 1 base and J by 4 bases, and 10 bases separated the two germline ends. There are 15 residues in the CDR3. The CDR3 region has the DNA TGCGCCAGCAGCCAAGGGGGGGCGGATAATGAAAAACTGTTTTTT. Translated: CASSQGGADNEKLFF.

The gene calls are TRBV21-1 and TRBJ2-5. TRBV21-1 is shown as a pseudogene. The CDR3 is 16 residues long. The CDR3 DNA sequence: TGTGCCAGCAGGAATACGGGGAGAGGGGGGAACGAGACCCAGTACTTC. Its translation is CASRNTGRGGNETQYF.

This chain links TRBV5-1 with TRBJ1-2; D not certain. Trimming left V 2 bases short and J 2 bases short, with 10 bases between. The germline V gene encodes CDR1 SGHRS and CDR2 YFSETQ. This CDR3 comprises 14 residues. This chain's CDR3 is CASSLSSGNYGYTF. As DNA, the CDR3 is TGCGCCAGCAGCTTATCCTCTGGGAACTATGGCTACACCTTC.

This chain joins TRBV30 and TRBJ2-3; 7 positions match TRBD2. The CDR3 length is 15 residues. The V and J ends lost 2 bases and 4 bases, in that order; junction bases with no gene match: 9. Germline values: CDR1 GTSNPN, CDR2 SVGIG (reference sequence). CDR3 coding DNA: TGTGCCTGGAGTACCCCTAGCGGAGGGGCAGATACGCAGTATTTT. It is translated as CAWSTPSGGADTQYF.

V and J are TRBV15 and TRBJ2-7; 8 bases match TRBD1. Germline CDR1 is LNHNV and CDR2 is YYDKDF (reference sequence). CDR3 length: 16 residues. Unmatched junction bases numbered 10, after V lost 1 base and J lost 5 bases. CDR3 sequence reads: CATSRGVRDRRDEQYF. CDR3 in DNA: TGTGCCACCAGCAGAGGGGTGCGGGACAGGCGGGACGAGCAGTACTTC.

This CDR3 is CASFTQYF. The CDR3 nucleotides read TGTGCCAGTTTTACGCAGTATTTT. The chain has TRBV27 and TRBJ2-3; D is ambiguous. This CDR3 is built from 8 residues. The germline V and J ends were trimmed by 9 bases and 8 bases, with 3 bases remaining between them. Germline lookup yields CDR1 MNHEY and CDR2 SMNVEV (reference sequence).

This chain joins TRBV11-3 and TRBJ2-1; D could derive from TRBD1 or TRBD2 (5 bases each). This CDR3 spans 16 amino acids. Germline V gene lookup returns CDR1 SGHNT and CDR2 YENEEA. V shed 0 bases and J shed 8 bases, with 17 bases lying between them. The CDR3 spells CASSLEEAWGIHEQFF. The CDR3 DNA reads as TGTGCCAGCAGCTTAGAAGAAGCATGGGGGATCCATGAGCAGTTCTTC.

This clone was detected a few times. The V and J genes are TRBV5-1 and TRBJ2-7; 14 bases line up with TRBD2. CDR3 length: 17 residues. V lost 4 bases, J lost 3 bases, and 9 bases stayed unmatched. Germline lookup yields CDR1 SGHRS and CDR2 YFSETQ. The CDR3 DNA follows: TGCGCCAGCAGCCCGAGACTAGCGGGAGGGCTGAACTACGAGCAGTACTTC. Its translation is CASSPRLAGGLNYEQYF.

The rearrangement uses TRBV5-4 and TRBJ2-3; D is unresolved. The CDR3 consists of 13 residues. V lost 0 bases to trimming and J lost 2 bases, with 4 bases between them. In germline, CDR1 is SGHNT, CDR2 YYREEE (reference sequence). The CDR3 bases are TGTGCCAGCAGCTTGGGGCCCACAGATACGCAGTATTTT. It codes for CASSLGPTDTQYF.

Here the CDR3 DNA reads TGTGCCAGCAGCCCTGACGGCCGAAATGAAAAACTGTTTTTT. Translated: CASSPDGRNEKLFF. This chain uses TRBV5-6 with TRBJ1-4; unclear D gene. Germline assignment: CDR1 SGHDT and CDR2 YYEEEE. V dropped 4 bases and J dropped 5 bases, with 12 bases sitting between them. The CDR3 is 14 amino acids.

The chain uses TRBV7-2 and TRBJ2-1, with D perhaps being TRBD1 or TRBD2 (5 bases each). Germline values: CDR1 SGHTA, CDR2 FQGNSA. The length of the CDR3 is 16 residues. The V end was cut by 2 bases, the J end by 0 bases, with 11 bases between. CDR3 protein: CASSLIPGPSYNEQFF. As DNA, the CDR3 is TGTGCCAGCAGCTTAATCCCGGGACCCTCCTACAATGAGCAGTTCTTC. Full variable domain (rest looked up from reference TRBV7-2 and TRBJ2-1): GAGVSQSPSNKVTEKGKDVELRCDPISGHTALYWYRQSLGQGLEFLIYFQGNSAPDKSGLPSDRFSAERTGGSVSTLTIQRTQQEDSAVYLCASSLIPGPSYNEQFFGPGTRLTVL.

This clone was detected only once. The chain has TRBV27 and TRBJ1-2; 9 nucleotides align to TRBD1. The trim removed 4 bases at V and 7 bases at J, leaving 10 bases unmatched. The CDR3 covers 15 residues. Germline-derived CDR1 and CDR2 are MNHEY and SMNVEV (reference sequence). The CDR3 nucleotides read TGTGCCAGCAGTTATTCCGGGACAGGGATTGGTGGCTACACCTTC. Translated: CASSYSGTGIGGYTF.

V gene TRBV7-2 combines with J gene TRBJ2-1; no firm D call. This CDR3 has 13 residues. V lost 5 bases and J lost 8, with 13 bases in between. Per the germline V gene, CDR1 is SGHTA and CDR2 is FQGNSA. CDR3 protein: CASSRPGRHEQFF. The DNA for the CDR3 is TGTGCCAGCAGCAGACCTGGACGGCATGAGCAGTTCTTC.

The chain couples TRBV5-1 to TRBJ1-1; TRBD1 is a possible D gene (6 bases). The germline V gene has CDR1 SGHRS and CDR2 YFSETQ. The CDR3 has 12 amino acids. V was trimmed by 4 bases and J by 7 bases, leaving 11 bases between them. The DNA of the CDR3 is TGCGCCAGCAGCACAGGACAGTTTGAAGCTTTCTTT. The encoded protein is CASSTGQFEAFF.

This clone was found a few times. Additional DNA sequences in this sample encode the identical CDR3. The V gene is TRBV5-1, the J gene TRBJ1-1, with D possibly TRBD1 on 5 matching bases. Germline lookup yields CDR1 SGHRS and CDR2 YFSETQ. This CDR3 is 14 amino acids long. The V end was cut by 0 bases, the J end by 1 base, with 7 bases between. CDR3 bases: TGCGCCAGCAGCTTGGCGGGGCAGAACACTGAAGCTTTCTTT. Its protein product is CASSLAGQNTEAFF.

The chain employs TRBV5-1 and TRBJ1-3; D gene ambiguous. The CDR3 runs to 13 residues. Trimming removed 4 bases from V and 4 bases from J, with 9 bases in between. Germline V gene sequence: CDR1 SGHRS, CDR2 YFSETQ. For the CDR3, the DNA is TGCGCCAGCAGCCCCGACGGCGGAAACACCATATATTTT. This codes for CASSPDGGNTIYF.

V is TRBV30 and J is TRBJ1-3, with D perhaps matching TRBD1 (5 bases). The germline V gene encodes CDR1 GTSNPN and CDR2 SVGIG (reference sequence). The CDR3 extends over 13 amino acids. The V end was cut by 5 bases, the J end by 3 bases, with 11 bases between. CDR3 bases: TGTGCCTGGCAGGGCGGAGTTGGAAACACCATATATTTT. The encoded protein is CAWQGGVGNTIYF.

The J gene is TRBJ1-4, the V gene TRBV6-6; D is uncertain. Trimming shortened V by 4 bases and J by 6 bases, and 6 bases separated the two germline ends. The CDR3 covers 12 residues. Germline-derived CDR1 and CDR2 are MNHNY and SVGAGI (reference sequence). Here the CDR3 reads CASSFGDEKLFF. The CDR3 DNA follows: TGTGCCAGCAGTTTCGGGGATGAAAAACTGTTTTTT.

V usage is TRBV6-4 and J usage is TRBJ2-7, with 11 nucleotides matching TRBD2. Trimming at V came to 4 bases and at J to 1 base, leaving 9 bases not matched to a gene. This CDR3 is built from 17 residues. Germline-derived CDR1 and CDR2 are MRHNA and SNTAGT. The CDR3 DNA reads as TGTGCCAGCAGTGTCGCCGTGACTAGCGGGATATCCTACGAGCAGTACTTC. As protein: CASSVAVTSGISYEQYF.

The V call is TRBV30, the J call TRBJ1-4, with D unresolved. The CDR3 runs 12 residues. V was clipped by 3 bases and J by 4 bases, with 6 bases between them. Looked up from germline, CDR1 is GTSNPN and CDR2 is SVGIG (reference sequence). CDR3 residues: CAWSGDNEKLFF. Written as DNA, the CDR3 is TGTGCCTGGAGCGGGGATAATGAAAAACTGTTTTTT.

The V and J genes are TRBV7-2 and TRBJ2-7; the match to TRBD1 covers 11 bases. CDR3 length: 15 residues. Germline V gene lookup returns CDR1 SGHTA and CDR2 FQGNSA. V dropped 5 bases and J dropped 3; count of bases not matched to a gene: 6. The CDR3 is CASSPGTGGFYEQYF. CDR3 bases: TGTGCCAGCAGCCCGGGGACAGGGGGGTTCTACGAGCAGTACTTC.

The genes are TRBV7-2 and TRBJ1-5, with a possible D match to TRBD1 (6 bases). V was pared by 1 base and J by 4 bases, with 8 bases between. The germline CDR1 and CDR2 sequences are SGHTA and FQGNSA. CDR3 length equals 14 residues. CDR3: CASSLEGGNQPQHF. DNA for the CDR3: TGTGCCAGCAGCTTAGAAGGGGGTAATCAGCCCCAGCATTTT.